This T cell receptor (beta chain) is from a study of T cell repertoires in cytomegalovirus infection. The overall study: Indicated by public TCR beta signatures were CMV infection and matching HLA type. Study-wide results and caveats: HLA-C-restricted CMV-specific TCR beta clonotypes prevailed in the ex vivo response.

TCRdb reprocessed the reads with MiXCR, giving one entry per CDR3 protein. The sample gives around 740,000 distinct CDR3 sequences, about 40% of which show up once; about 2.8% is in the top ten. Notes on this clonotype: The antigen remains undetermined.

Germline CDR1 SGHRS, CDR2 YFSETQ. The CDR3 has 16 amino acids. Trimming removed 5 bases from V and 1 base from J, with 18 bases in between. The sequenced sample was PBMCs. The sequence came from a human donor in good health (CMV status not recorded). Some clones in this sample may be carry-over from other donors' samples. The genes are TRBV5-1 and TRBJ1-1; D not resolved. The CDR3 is CASRVDTGRQNTEAFF. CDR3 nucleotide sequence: TGCGCCAGCAGGGTAGACACTGGCAGACAGAACACTGAAGCTTTCTTT.